This paragraph reports one TCR beta chain. Its antigen is currently unknown. Extraction and reverse transcription of RNA yielded cDNA as the sequencing template. Clones were read by immunoSEQ multiplex PCR, and TCRdb kept only the in-frame ones, dropping some. The data contain over 95,000 clones, 41% of them seen just once; the ten biggest clones take up approximately 1.4%. This sample is drawn from a study of CD8+ T cells in alopecia areata. Whole-study context: The study gave treated patients oral tofacitinib at 5 to 10 mg twice daily. A 6-month period off drug followed tofacitinib, which lasted 6 to 18 months.

Findings of the study overall: Mouse data revealed clearer TCR sharing than patient data did, a gap possibly tied to HLA.

The CDR3 extends over 13 amino acids. The V and J ends lost 2 bases and 7 bases respectively, with 11 bases between them. Germline V gene lookup returns CDR1 PRHDT and CDR2 FYEKMQ (reference sequence). Samples from alopecia areata patients were lesional scalp punch biopsies and peripheral blood. J is TRBJ1-2 and V is TRBV13; perhaps TRBD1 as D (6 bases). The sequenced sample was CD4+ T cells sorted from blood. This receptor was identified in a human donor with alopecia areata. CDR3 region: CASSLFRGGGYTF. CDR3 in DNA: TGTGCCAGCAGCTTATTCAGGGGCGGTGGCTACACCTTC.